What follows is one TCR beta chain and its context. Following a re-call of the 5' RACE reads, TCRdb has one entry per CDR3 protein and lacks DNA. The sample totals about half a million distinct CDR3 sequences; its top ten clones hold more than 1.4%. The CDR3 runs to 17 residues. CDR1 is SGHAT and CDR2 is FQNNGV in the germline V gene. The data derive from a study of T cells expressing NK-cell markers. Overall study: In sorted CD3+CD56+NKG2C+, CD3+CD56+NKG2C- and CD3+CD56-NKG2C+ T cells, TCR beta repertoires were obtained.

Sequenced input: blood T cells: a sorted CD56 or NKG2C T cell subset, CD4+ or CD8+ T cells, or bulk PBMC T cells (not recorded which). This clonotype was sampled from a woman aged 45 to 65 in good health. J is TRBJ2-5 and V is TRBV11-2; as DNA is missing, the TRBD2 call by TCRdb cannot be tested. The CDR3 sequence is CASSLVSRPGGQETQYF.